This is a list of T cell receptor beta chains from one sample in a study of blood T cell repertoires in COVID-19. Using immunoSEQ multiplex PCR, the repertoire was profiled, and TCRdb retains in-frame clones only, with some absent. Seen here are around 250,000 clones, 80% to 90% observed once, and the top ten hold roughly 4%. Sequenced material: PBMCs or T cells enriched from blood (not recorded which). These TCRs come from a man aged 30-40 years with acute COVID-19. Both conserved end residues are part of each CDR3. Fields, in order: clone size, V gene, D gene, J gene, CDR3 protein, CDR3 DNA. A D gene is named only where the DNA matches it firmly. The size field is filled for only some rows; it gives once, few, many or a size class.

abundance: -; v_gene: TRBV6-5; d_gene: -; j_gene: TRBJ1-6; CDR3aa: CASSLQGSPLHF; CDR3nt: TGTGCCAGCAGTCTACAGGGATCACCCCTCCACTTT
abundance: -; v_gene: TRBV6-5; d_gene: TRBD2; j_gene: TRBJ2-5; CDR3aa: CASSQLAGDQETQYF; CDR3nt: TGTGCCAGCAGTCAACTAGCGGGAGACCAAGAGACCCAGTACTTC
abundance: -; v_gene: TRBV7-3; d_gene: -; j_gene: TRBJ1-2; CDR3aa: CASSPTTVGYTF; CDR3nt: TGTGCCAGCAGCCCAACGACAGTTGGCTACACCTTC
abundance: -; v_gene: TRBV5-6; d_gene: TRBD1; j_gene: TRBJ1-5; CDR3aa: CASSLLTGENQPQHF; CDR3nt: TGTGCCAGCAGCTTGCTTACAGGGGAAAATCAGCCCCAGCATTTT
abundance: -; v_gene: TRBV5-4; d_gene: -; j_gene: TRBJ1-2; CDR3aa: CASSEQGDYGYTF; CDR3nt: TGTGCCAGCAGCGAACAGGGAGACTATGGCTACACCTTC
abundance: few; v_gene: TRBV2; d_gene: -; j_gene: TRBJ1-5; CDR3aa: CASSGPTFNQPQHF; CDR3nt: TGTGCCAGCAGTGGACCGACTTTTAATCAGCCCCAGCATTTT
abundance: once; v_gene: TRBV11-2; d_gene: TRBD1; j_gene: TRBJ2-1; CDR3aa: CASGQGDRGNNEQFF; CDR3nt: TGTGCCAGCGGCCAGGGGGACAGGGGAAACAATGAGCAGTTCTTC
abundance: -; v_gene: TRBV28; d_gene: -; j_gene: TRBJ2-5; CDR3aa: CASSSHRDTETQYF; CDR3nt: TGTGCCAGCAGTTCGCACAGGGACACAGAGACCCAGTACTTC
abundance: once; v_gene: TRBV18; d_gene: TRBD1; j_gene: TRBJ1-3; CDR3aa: CASSQDRVPGNTIYF; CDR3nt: TGTGCCAGCTCACAGGACAGGGTTCCCGGAAACACCATATATTTT
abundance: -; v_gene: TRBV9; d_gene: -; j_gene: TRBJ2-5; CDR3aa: CASSVAGGARETQYF; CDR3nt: TGTGCCAGCAGCGTAGCGGGGGGCGCTAGAGAGACCCAGTACTTC
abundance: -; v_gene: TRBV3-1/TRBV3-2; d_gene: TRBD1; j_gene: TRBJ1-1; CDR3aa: CASSPGTGKATEAFF; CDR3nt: TGTGCCAGCAGCCCTGGGACAGGGAAGGCGACTGAAGCTTTCTTT
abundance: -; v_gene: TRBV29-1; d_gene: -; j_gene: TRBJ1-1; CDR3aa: CSVEGGVGSEAFF; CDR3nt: TGCAGCGTTGAAGGGGGGGTCGGCTCTGAAGCTTTCTTT
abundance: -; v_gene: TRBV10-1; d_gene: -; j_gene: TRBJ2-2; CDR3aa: CASINRVSTGELFF; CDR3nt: TGCGCCAGCATTAACAGGGTGAGCACCGGGGAGCTGTTTTTT
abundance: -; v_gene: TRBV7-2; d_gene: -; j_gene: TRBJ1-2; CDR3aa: CASSLVRDSGYTF; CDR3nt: TGTGCCAGCAGCTTAGTCCGGGATTCTGGCTACACCTTC
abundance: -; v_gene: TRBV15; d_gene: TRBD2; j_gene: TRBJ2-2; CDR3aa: CAVTSVFSGELFF; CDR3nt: TGTGCCGTGACTAGCGTCTTCTCCGGGGAGCTGTTTTTT
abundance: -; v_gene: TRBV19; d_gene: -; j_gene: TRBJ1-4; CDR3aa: CASGSGFGVGNEKLFF; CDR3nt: TGTGCCAGCGGATCAGGCTTTGGTGTGGGTAATGAAAAACTGTTTTTT
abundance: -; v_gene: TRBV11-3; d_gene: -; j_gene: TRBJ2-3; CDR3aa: CASSLDRHRGVDTQYF; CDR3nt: TGTGCCAGCAGCTTAGATCGGCATAGGGGTGTGGATACGCAGTATTTT
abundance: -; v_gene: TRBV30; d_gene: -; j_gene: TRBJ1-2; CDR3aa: CAWSNRLGGYTF; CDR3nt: TGTGCCTGGAGTAACAGGCTGGGAGGCTACACCTTC
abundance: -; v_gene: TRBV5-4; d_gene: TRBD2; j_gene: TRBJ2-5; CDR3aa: CATHPGGWGETQYF; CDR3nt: TGTGCCACGCACCCCGGGGGGTGGGGGGAGACCCAGTACTTC
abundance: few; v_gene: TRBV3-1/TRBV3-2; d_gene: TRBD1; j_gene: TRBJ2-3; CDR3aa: CASSRTGLADTQYF; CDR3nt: TGTGCCAGCAGCCGGACAGGGCTCGCAGATACGCAGTATTTT
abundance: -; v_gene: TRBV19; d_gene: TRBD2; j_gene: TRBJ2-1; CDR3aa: CASMETLAGGFSYNEQFF; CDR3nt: TGTGCCAGTATGGAGACTCTAGCGGGGGGATTTTCCTACAATGAGCAGTTCTTC
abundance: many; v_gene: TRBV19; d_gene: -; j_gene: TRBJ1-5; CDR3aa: CASSQGHKPQHF; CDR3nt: TGTGCCAGTAGCCAGGGCCATAAGCCCCAGCATTTT
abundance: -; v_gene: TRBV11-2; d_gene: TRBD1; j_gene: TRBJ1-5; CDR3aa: CASSSQGQSNQPQHF; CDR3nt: TGTGCCAGCAGCTCGCAGGGACAGAGCAATCAGCCCCAGCATTTT
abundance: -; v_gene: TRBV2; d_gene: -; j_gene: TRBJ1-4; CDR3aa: CASSFEKLFF; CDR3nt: TGTGCCAGCTCATTCGAAAAACTGTTTTTT
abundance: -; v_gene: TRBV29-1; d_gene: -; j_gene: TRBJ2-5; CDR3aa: CSVGRTQETQYF; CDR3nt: TGCAGCGTTGGTAGGACACAAGAGACCCAGTACTTC
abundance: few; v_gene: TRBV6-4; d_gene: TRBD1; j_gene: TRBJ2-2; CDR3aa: CASSEDRDTGELFF; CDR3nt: TGTGCCAGCAGTGAGGACAGGGACACCGGGGAGCTGTTTTTT
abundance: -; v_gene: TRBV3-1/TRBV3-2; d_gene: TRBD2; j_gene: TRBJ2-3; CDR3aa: CASSRGRVSTDTQYF; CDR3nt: TGTGCCAGCAGCCGGGGGAGGGTGAGCACAGATACGCAGTATTTT
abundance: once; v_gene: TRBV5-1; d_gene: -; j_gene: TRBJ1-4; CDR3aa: CASSDGGGGEKLFF; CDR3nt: TGCGCCAGCAGCGACGGCGGCGGCGGTGAAAAACTGTTTTTT
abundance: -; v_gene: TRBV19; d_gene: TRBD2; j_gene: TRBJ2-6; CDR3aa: CASRGGRFSGANVLTF; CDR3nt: TGTGCCAGCCGGGGGGGGCGCTTCTCAGGGGCCAACGTCCTGACTTTC
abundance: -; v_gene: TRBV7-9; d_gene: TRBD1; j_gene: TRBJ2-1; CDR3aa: CASSVTGTGGYNEQFF; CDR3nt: TGTGCCAGCAGCGTGACCGGGACAGGGGGCTACAATGAGCAGTTCTTC
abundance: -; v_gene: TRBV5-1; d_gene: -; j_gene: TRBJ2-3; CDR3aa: CASSLDATSTDTQYF; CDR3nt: TGTGCCAGCAGCCTGGATGCGACAAGCACAGATACGCAGTATTTT